This T cell receptor beta chain was profiled in a study of regulatory T cells in long-lasting Graves disease. General study results and limits: Repertoires from persistent disease leaned toward TRBV28, TRBJ1-2 and TRBJ2-5. The TCR repertoire of persistent Graves' patients was less diverse than that of newly diagnosed ones.

Through Arm-PCR of CDR3 regions and iRepertoire HTBI primers, TCR beta libraries were built. Via MiXCR, TCRdb re-called the multiplex PCR reads, giving one row per CDR3 protein. The repertoire holds more than 350,000 distinct CDR3 sequences, around 20% seen once, with 13% to 15% in the top ten. In its sample, this clonotype was seen many times. Antigen: not known. CDR1 is SGHTA, CDR2 FQGNSA, per germline. CDR3 size: 17 residues. J lost 4 bases, V lost 5 bases, and 15 bases had no gene match. Time point given: persistent/refractory GD, antithyroid drugs over 5 years with positive TRAb. RNA from PBMCs was the source of the TCR library. The patients were drawn from one endocrinology department in Xi'an, China.

Sequencing used peripheral blood mononuclear cells (PBMCs), obtained when the disease was refractory, from a patient treated with antithyroid drugs. The J gene is TRBJ2-7, the V gene TRBV7-2; 9 bases are shared with TRBD1. This clonotype was obtained from a female donor with Graves disease. The CDR3 loop reads CASSPDPQGAYVYEQYF. CDR3 DNA: TGTGCCAGCAGCCCTGACCCACAGGGGGCCTATGTTTACGAGCAGTACTTC.